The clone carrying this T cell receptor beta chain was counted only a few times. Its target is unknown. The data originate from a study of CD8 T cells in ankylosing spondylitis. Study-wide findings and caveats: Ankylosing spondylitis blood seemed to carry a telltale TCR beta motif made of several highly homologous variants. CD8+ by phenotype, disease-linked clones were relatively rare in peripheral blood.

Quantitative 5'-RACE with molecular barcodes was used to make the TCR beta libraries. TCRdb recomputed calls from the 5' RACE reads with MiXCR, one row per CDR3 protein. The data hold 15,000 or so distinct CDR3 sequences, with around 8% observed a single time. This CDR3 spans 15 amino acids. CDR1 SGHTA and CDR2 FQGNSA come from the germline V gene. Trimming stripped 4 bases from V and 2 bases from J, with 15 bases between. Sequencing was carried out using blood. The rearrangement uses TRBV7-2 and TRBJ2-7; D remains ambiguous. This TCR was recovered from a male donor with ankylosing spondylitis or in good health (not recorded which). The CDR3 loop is CASSWSTAAPYEQYF. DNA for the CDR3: TGTGCCAGCAGCTGGTCGACGGCTGCACCCTACGAGCAGTACTTC.